A selection of T cell receptor beta chains follows, all from one sample in a study of OX40 agonist ivuxolimab in advanced cancers. Only in-frame clones appear in the TCRdb table, and some are missing; sequencing was by immunoSEQ multiplex PCR. The profile shows about 100,000 clones, about 90% of them singletons. Sequenced material: CD4+ or CD8+ T cells sorted from blood, taken in a trial of the OX40 agonist ivuxolimab. These receptors were taken from an adult with an advanced solid tumor such as melanoma, head and neck, liver or kidney cancer. Both conserved end residues are part of each CDR3. A D gene is named only where the DNA matches it firmly. Only part of the rows carry a size: once, few, many, or a class if the clone is expanded.

TRBD2	NA	TRBV6-1	TRBJ2-5	CASSRLAYQETQYF	TGTGCCAGCAGTCGACTAGCGTACCAAGAGACCCAGTACTTC
NA	NA	TRBV19	TRBJ2-7	CASSIVGLGTEQYF	TGTGCCAGTAGTATAGTTGGCCTCGGGACGGAGCAGTACTTC
NA	NA	TRBV19	TRBJ1-6	CASSTGLYSPLHF	TGTGCCAGTAGTACAGGACTTTATTCACCCCTCCACTTT
TRBD1	NA	TRBV2	TRBJ2-1	CARQTGPYNEQFF	TGTGCCAGACAGACAGGGCCCTACAATGAGCAGTTCTTC
TRBD1	NA	TRBV27	TRBJ2-4	CASSLPGTGVWYF	TGTGCCAGCAGTCTCCCCGGGACAGGGGTCTGGTACTTC
TRBD1	NA	TRBV7-9	TRBJ2-1	CASTLGQGEVDEQFF	TGTGCCAGCACCCTGGGACAGGGGGAAGTCGATGAGCAGTTCTTC
NA	NA	TRBV9	TRBJ1-3	CASSGSLAGKTSGNTIYF	TGTGCCAGCAGCGGATCCTTGGCAGGGAAAACCTCTGGAAACACCATATATTTT
TRBD2	NA	TRBV10-1	TRBJ2-1	CASSPGVAGGFNEQFF	TGCGCCAGCAGCCCCGGGGTAGCGGGGGGATTCAATGAGCAGTTCTTC
NA	NA	TRBV6-6	TRBJ1-1	CASSYIANTEAFF	TGTGCCAGCAGTTATATAGCGAACACTGAAGCTTTCTTT
NA	NA	TRBV5-6	TRBJ1-1	CASSGWEPRNTEAFF	TGTGCCAGCAGCGGGTGGGAACCGCGGAACACTGAAGCTTTCTTT
TRBD1	NA	TRBV2	TRBJ1-1	CASRTGRNTEAFF	TGTGCCAGCCGGACAGGGCGGAACACTGAAGCTTTCTTT
NA	NA	TRBV4-3	TRBJ1-4	CASSPGTSWTGKLFF	TGCGCCAGCAGCCCCGGGACCTCCTGGACGGGAAAACTGTTTTTT
TRBD2	NA	TRBV5-1	TRBJ2-3	CASSREREGTDTQYF	TGCGCCAGCAGCCGAGAGCGGGAGGGCACAGATACGCAGTATTTT
TRBD1	NA	TRBV4-2	TRBJ1-4	CASSLEPGQGRWGVVEKLFF	TGTGCCAGCAGCCTGGAGCCGGGACAGGGGAGATGGGGGGTGGTCGAAAAACTGTTTTTT
NA	NA	TRBV10-3	TRBJ1-5	CAIKGSGGSNQPQHF	TGTGCCATCAAAGGTTCTGGAGGTAGCAATCAGCCCCAGCATTTT
NA	NA	TRBV11-3	TRBJ1-1	CASSLGDGTSEAFF	TGTGCCAGCAGCTTAGGGGACGGGACTTCTGAAGCTTTCTTT
NA	few	TRBV4-1	TRBJ1-1	CASSQDGNTEAFF	TGCGCCAGCAGCCAAGATGGGAACACTGAAGCTTTCTTT
NA	NA	TRBV9	TRBJ1-3	CASSVGGTSGNTIYF	TGTGCCAGCAGCGTAGGGGGGACATCTGGAAACACCATATATTTT
NA	few	TRBV19	TRBJ1-2	CASSINSYGYTF	TGTGCCAGTAGTATCAACAGCTATGGCTACACCTTC
TRBD1	once	TRBV11-2	TRBJ1-1	CASRRTGGTEAFF	TGTGCCAGCAGACGTACAGGGGGAACTGAAGCTTTCTTT
NA	medium-sized	TRBV4-2	TRBJ1-3	CASSRLREESGNTIYF	TGTGCCAGCAGCCGGCTCAGGGAAGAGTCTGGAAACACCATATATTTT
NA	NA	TRBV6-5	TRBJ1-4	CATSSGLFNEKLFF	TGTGCCACCTCTAGCGGGCTTTTCAATGAAAAACTGTTTTTT
TRBD2	NA	TRBV6-4	TRBJ2-7	CASSENTRTSGSYEQYF	TGTGCCAGCAGTGAAAACACTCGGACTAGCGGGAGTTACGAGCAGTACTTC
TRBD2	NA	TRBV2	TRBJ2-2	CASSGGVAGELFF	TGTGCCAGCAGCGGGGGGGTCGCCGGGGAGCTGTTTTTT
NA	NA	TRBV19	TRBJ2-3	CASSIKYSLHTQYF	TGTGCCAGTAGTATTAAGTATTCTCTACATACGCAGTATTTT
TRBD1	NA	TRBV5-1	TRBJ1-3	CASSRDRQGHGNTIYF	TGCGCCAGCAGCCGGGACCGACAGGGTCACGGAAACACCATATATTTT
TRBD1	NA	TRBV19	TRBJ2-7	CASSSTGRPYEQYF	TGTGCCAGTAGTTCGACAGGGCGCCCGTACGAGCAGTACTTC
TRBD1	NA	TRBV27	TRBJ2-7	CASSLGDRGSSYEQYF	TGTGCCAGCAGTTTAGGGGACAGGGGGAGCTCCTACGAGCAGTACTTC
TRBD1	NA	TRBV5-1	TRBJ1-1	CASRKETGGTNTEAFF	TGCGCCAGCAGGAAGGAGACAGGGGGCACGAACACTGAAGCTTTCTTT
NA	few	TRBV20-1	TRBJ1-4	CSARVAEKLFF	TGCAGTGCTCGAGTAGCCGAAAAACTGTTTTTT
NA	medium-sized	TRBV27	TRBJ1-1	CASSSQVLGENTEAFF	TGTGCCAGCAGTTCACAGGTCTTGGGGGAGAACACTGAAGCTTTCTTT
TRBD2	NA	TRBV6-5	TRBJ2-7	CASSYSQLAGGNEQYF	TGTGCCAGCAGTTACTCACAACTAGCGGGAGGCAACGAGCAGTACTTC
NA	NA	TRBV6-1	TRBJ2-7	CASSRGAYEQYF	TGTGCCAGCAGTAGGGGGGCCTACGAGCAGTACTTC